Listed below are T cell receptor beta chains from one sample, sequenced in a study of shared clonotypes between healthy human individuals. Sequenced by immunoSEQ multiplex PCR; TCRdb stores in-frame clones only, minus some. Here the sample spans 600,000 or so clones, 95% to 98% being singletons. The sample taken for sequencing was naive CD8+ T cells sorted from blood. Receptors originate from a man between 25 and 39 years old in good health. Each CDR3 is given with its conserved first and last residue. The D gene is left open where the match is weak. Not all rows give a size; the values are once, few, many and, for expanded clones, a class.

.	TRBV9	TRBD1	TRBJ1-2	TGTGCCAGCAACAGGGGGGACAGGTATGGCTACACCTTC	CASNRGDRYGYTF
.	TRBV4-2	TRBD1	TRBJ1-5	TGTGCCAGCAGCCAACCCGGGACAGGGAATCAGCCCCAGCATTTT	CASSQPGTGNQPQHF
.	TRBV27	.	TRBJ2-7	TGTGCCAGCAGGCCAATGGGGGTCCCTAGCTACGAGCAGTACTTC	CASRPMGVPSYEQYF
.	TRBV27	.	TRBJ2-1	TGTGCCAGCACCCCATCCGACAGGAATGAGCAGTTCTTC	CASTPSDRNEQFF
once	TRBV7-9	TRBD2	TRBJ2-2	TGTGCCAGCAGCCCACAGACTAGCGGGAGAACCGGGGAGCTGTTTTTT	CASSPQTSGRTGELFF
once	TRBV27	TRBD2	TRBJ2-7	TGTGCCAGCAGTTTAGGGCTAGCGGGAGTTCCCGAGCACTTC	CASSLGLAGVPEHF
once	TRBV9	.	TRBJ2-7	TGTGCCAGCAGCGTAGTTGAGAACGAGCAGTACTTC	CASSVVENEQYF
.	TRBV11-3	TRBD1	TRBJ2-7	TGTGCCAGCAGCTCCGGGACAGTCGGTGAGCAGTACTTC	CASSSGTVGEQYF
.	TRBV4-1	.	TRBJ2-5	TGCGCCAGCAGCCAAGATCCCTCGGAGCTCTCGTACCAAGAGACCCAGTACTTC	CASSQDPSELSYQETQYF
.	TRBV27	TRBD1	TRBJ1-5	TGTGCCAGCAGTTCTAGAGGCGGGACAGGCTATCAGCCCCAGCATTTT	CASSSRGGTGYQPQHF
.	TRBV28	TRBD1	TRBJ1-4	TGTGCCAGCAGAAAGACAGGGGAGACCCAAAATGAAAAACTGTTTTTT	CASRKTGETQNEKLFF
.	TRBV11-2	TRBD1	TRBJ1-4	TGTGCCAGCAGCTTAGTGGTACAGGGGGCGGAGGAAAAACTGTTTTTT	CASSLVVQGAEEKLFF
.	TRBV28	TRBD2	TRBJ2-4	TGTGCCAGCAGTTTTAACGCGGGAGGACGCAAAAACATTCAGTACTTC	CASSFNAGGRKNIQYF
.	TRBV4-2	TRBD2	TRBJ2-1	TGTGCCAGCAGCCAAGAATCTCTAGCGGGAGGGCTTGAGCAGTTCTTC	CASSQESLAGGLEQFF
.	TRBV9	.	TRBJ2-5	TGTGCCAGCAGCGTGGGGGTACTAGTGGAACAAGAGACCCAGTACTTC	CASSVGVLVEQETQYF
once	TRBV7-9	.	TRBJ2-7	TGTGCCAGCAGCTTAGCCTTAGTGGGTTACGAGCAGTACTTC	CASSLALVGYEQYF
.	TRBV15	.	TRBJ2-7	TGTGCCACCAGCAAGGACGAATACGAGCAGTACTTC	CATSKDEYEQYF
.	TRBV19	TRBD1	TRBJ2-3	TGTGCCAGTAGTACCGAAACCCTGACAGGGGCCCTCACAGATACGCAGTATTTT	CASSTETLTGALTDTQYF
.	TRBV11-2	TRBD1	TRBJ1-5	TGTGCCAGCAGCCTCGGACGGACAGGGGGTTATCAGCCCCAGCATTTT	CASSLGRTGGYQPQHF
.	TRBV13	TRBD1	TRBJ2-5	TGTGCCAGCAGCCCCCGGACAGGCAATAGCGAGACCCAGTACTTC	CASSPRTGNSETQYF
.	TRBV5-6	.	TRBJ2-3	TGTGCCAGCAGCCCACGGCGTCGGAGTAGCACAGATACGCAGTATTTT	CASSPRRRSSTDTQYF
.	TRBV30	.	TRBJ2-5	TGTGCCTGGGGCGAGGTCACGGAGACCCAGTACTTC	CAWGEVTETQYF
.	TRBV2	TRBD1	TRBJ1-5	TGTGCCAGCAGTGAACCACAGGGGGGCAATCAGCCCCAGCATTTT	CASSEPQGGNQPQHF
.	TRBV28	.	TRBJ2-7	TGTGCCAGCAGTCTACCGGGCTATGACTACGAGCAGTACTTC	CASSLPGYDYEQYF
.	TRBV27	.	TRBJ2-7	TGTGCCAGCAGTCCCTGGCGGACGGGTTACGAGCAGTACTTC	CASSPWRTGYEQYF
.	TRBV5-5	.	TRBJ2-5	TGTGCCAGCAGCCTACCGTCGGCGGGTCTGGAGAAAGAGACCCAGTACTTC	CASSLPSAGLEKETQYF
.	TRBV4-1	.	TRBJ2-2	TGCGCCAGCAGCCAAGGCCAGGGATTAGCCGGGGAGCTGTTTTTT	CASSQGQGLAGELFF
few	TRBV27	.	TRBJ2-7	TGTGCCAGCAGTTTAATGGGGACCTCCTACGAGCAGTACTTC	CASSLMGTSYEQYF
.	TRBV5-4	.	TRBJ2-2	TGTGCCAGCAGCTTGTCCGGCGCAGGGGGGGTCGGGGAGCTGTTTTTT	CASSLSGAGGVGELFF
.	TRBV7-9	.	TRBJ2-3	TGTGCCAGCAGCTTACAGGGCCCCAGGGACAAAGATACGCAGTATTTT	CASSLQGPRDKDTQYF
.	TRBV7-9	.	TRBJ2-3	TGTGCCAGCAGCTTAGTAGCTAGGTCCACCAGCACAGATACGCAGTATTTT	CASSLVARSTSTDTQYF
.	TRBV6-1	.	TRBJ2-1	TGTGCCAGCAGTGAAGCGCTCCATTACTCCTACAATGAGCAGTTCTTC	CASSEALHYSYNEQFF
.	TRBV7-9	.	TRBJ1-2	TGTGCCAGCAGCTTCGGAGCGGACAGTAAAATTGTCTTTGGCTACACCTTC	CASSFGADSKIVFGYTF
.	TRBV10-3	.	TRBJ2-1	TGTGCCATGTCCGACAGCAATGAGCAGTTCTTC	CAMSDSNEQFF
.	TRBV15	.	TRBJ1-3	TGTGCCACCTCACTTGACCTTCGAAGCTCTGGAAACACCATATATTTT	CATSLDLRSSGNTIYF
.	TRBV5-1	TRBD1	TRBJ2-1	TGCGCCAGCAGCACCCGACAGGGATTGAATGAGCAGTTCTTC	CASSTRQGLNEQFF
.	TRBV9	.	TRBJ2-1	TGTGCCAGCAGCGTAGTCCCAATCGGGAGAGGGTATGAGCAGTTCTTC	CASSVVPIGRGYEQFF
.	TRBV4-3	TRBD1	TRBJ2-2	TGCGCCAGCAGCCAAGATCGGGACAGGGGTCCCGGGGAGCTGTTTTTT	CASSQDRDRGPGELFF
.	TRBV11-2	TRBD2	TRBJ2-7	TGTGCCAGCGCAACCTCGTCTAGCGGGAGGTACGAGCAGTACTTC	CASATSSSGRYEQYF
once	TRBV7-2	.	TRBJ2-5	TGTGCCAGCAGCTTGGGCGTCGGGCAAGAGACCCAGTACTTC	CASSLGVGQETQYF
.	TRBV13	TRBD2	TRBJ2-1	TGTGCCAGCCTCCCAGCGGGAGGAAATAATGAGCAGTTCTTC	CASLPAGGNNEQFF
.	TRBV28	.	TRBJ1-1	TGTGCCAGCAGTTTTAATTCGGGGGGCCGATCTGAAGCTTTCTTT	CASSFNSGGRSEAFF
once	TRBV7-2	.	TRBJ2-1	TGTGCCAGTTTGGCGAGCTCCTACAATGAGCAGTTCTTC	CASLASSYNEQFF
.	TRBV28	.	TRBJ2-2	TGTGCCAGCAGTTTACCGGAGAACACCGGGGAGCTGTTTTTT	CASSLPENTGELFF
once	TRBV2	.	TRBJ2-7	TGTGCCAGCAGTGACCAGGGCCGGGGCTCCTACGAGCAGTACTTC	CASSDQGRGSYEQYF
.	TRBV13	TRBD2	TRBJ2-7	TGTGCCAGCAGTTTTACCGGGACTAGCGGAACCTACGAGCAGTACTTC	CASSFTGTSGTYEQYF
.	TRBV7-8	.	TRBJ1-5	TGTGCCAGCGGCTCAGGGACAAATCAGCCCCAGCATTTT	CASGSGTNQPQHF
.	TRBV6-1	.	TRBJ1-2	TGTGCCAGCAGTGAACGACACGCTGTTAACTATGGCTACACCTTC	CASSERHAVNYGYTF
once	TRBV18	.	TRBJ2-3	TGTGCCAGCTCTAACTACGACGGAGATACGCAGTATTTT	CASSNYDGDTQYF
.	TRBV11-2	TRBD2	TRBJ2-7	TGTGCCAGCATGGGACTAGGGCAGTACGAGCAGTACTTC	CASMGLGQYEQYF
.	TRBV11-2	.	TRBJ2-1	TGTGCCAGCAGCTTGGTCCGGGGATATACCTACAATGAGCAGTTCTTC	CASSLVRGYTYNEQFF
.	TRBV4-2	TRBD1	TRBJ1-5	TGTGCCAGCTCCCAGGGGGTGGCCAATCAGCCCCAGCATTTT	CASSQGVANQPQHF